This TCR beta chain emerged from a study of blood T cell repertoires in COVID-19. Study overall: The cDNA or gDNA used as material had been derived from T cells, B-cell-depleted T cells, or PBMCs.

J lost 8 bases, V lost 9 bases, and 4 bases had no gene match. This CDR3 comprises 12 residues. The germline gives CDR1 MDHEN, CDR2 SYDVKM. Produced via immunoSEQ multiplex PCR; TCRdb's table is partial and in-frame only. The data hold about 410,000 clones, with 70% to 90% observed a single time. This TCR was recovered from a woman in her thirties or forties with COVID-19, enrolled during active disease. The sample taken for sequencing was peripheral blood. The V call is TRBV28, the J call TRBJ1-2; TRBD1 matches at 12 bases. CDR3 nucleotide sequence: TGTGCCAGTTACGGGACAGGGGGCGGCTACACCTTC. Amino acid sequence: CASYGTGGGYTF.